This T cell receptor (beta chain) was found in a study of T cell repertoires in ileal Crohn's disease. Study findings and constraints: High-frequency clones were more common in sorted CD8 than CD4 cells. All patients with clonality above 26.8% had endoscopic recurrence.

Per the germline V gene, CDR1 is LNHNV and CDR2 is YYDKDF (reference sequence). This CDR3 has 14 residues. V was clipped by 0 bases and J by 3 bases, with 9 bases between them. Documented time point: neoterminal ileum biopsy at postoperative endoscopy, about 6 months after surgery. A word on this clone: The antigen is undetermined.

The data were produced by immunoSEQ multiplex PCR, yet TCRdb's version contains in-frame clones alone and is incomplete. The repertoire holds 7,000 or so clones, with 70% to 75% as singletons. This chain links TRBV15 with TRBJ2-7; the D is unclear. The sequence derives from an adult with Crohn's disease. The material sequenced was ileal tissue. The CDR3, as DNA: TGTGCCACCAGCAGAGATAAATTTAGCTACGAGCAGTACTTC. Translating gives CATSRDKFSYEQYF.